Listed here are 22 T cell receptor beta chains from one sample, sequenced in a study of OX40 agonist ivuxolimab in advanced cancers. Generated by immunoSEQ multiplex PCR, the TCRdb table keeps only in-frame clones and is missing some. The sample consists of 40,000 to 55,000 clones, roughly 90% of them appearing once. This specimen consisted of CD4+ or CD8+ T cells sorted from blood, obtained in a trial of the OX40 agonist ivuxolimab. The receptors come from an adult with an advanced solid tumor such as melanoma, head and neck, liver or kidney cancer.

This clone has a handful of counts. The rearrangement links TRBV5-6 to TRBJ2-3; TRBD1 matches at 9 bases. V lost 1 base to trimming and J lost 8 bases; unmatched junction nucleotides: 8. The length of the CDR3 is 15 residues. Germline V gene data show CDR1 as SGHDT and CDR2 as YYEEEE. CDR3 amino acids: CASSLRDRERGTQYF. In nucleotides, the CDR3 is TGTGCCAGCAGCTTGCGGGACAGGGAAAGGGGTACGCAGTATTTT.

The rearrangement uses TRBV9 and TRBJ2-2; 9 bases fit TRBD2. With 5 bases clipped from V and 6 bases from J, the junction kept 8 bases outside the gene matches. Germline CDR1 is SGDLS and CDR2 is YYNGEE. This CDR3 is built from 15 residues. The CDR3 nucleotides read TGTGCCAGCAGTGCCCTAGCGGGAATAGCCGGGGAGCTGTTTTTT. It yields the protein CASSALAGIAGELFF.

The V call is TRBV19, the J call TRBJ2-5, with D perhaps given as TRBD1 or TRBD2 (5 bases each). The J call may be wrong; the DNA end is better matched by TRBJ2-7. The CDR3 runs 15 residues. Germline CDR1 LNHDA, CDR2 SQIVND (reference sequence). The CDR3 DNA follows: TGTGCCAGTAGTATTTCTCTCGGGGCTTCCTACGAGCAGTACTTC. Translated: CASSISLGASYEQYF.

The V call is TRBV9, the J call TRBJ2-3; TRBD2 is a possible D gene (6 bases). The V and J ends lost 0 bases and 0 bases respectively, with 11 bases between them. Germline V lookup: CDR1 SGDLS, CDR2 YYNGEE. The CDR3 spans 16 residues. In DNA form, the CDR3 reads TGTGCCAGCAGCGTAGTAGGAGGAGGGAGCACAGATACGCAGTATTTT. This encodes CASSVVGGGSTDTQYF. Supplemented by reference TRBV9 and TRBJ2-3, the full variable domain reads DSGVTQTPKHLITATGQRVTLRCSPRSGDLSVYWYQQSLDQGLQFLIQYYNGEERAKGNILERFSAQQFPDLHSELNLSSLELGDSALYFCASSVVGGGSTDTQYFGPGTRLTVL.

This chain links TRBV18 with TRBJ2-7, with D possibly matching TRBD1 (5 bases). Germline V CDR1 and CDR2: KGHSH, LQKENI. The CDR3 runs 13 residues. V lost 3 bases, J lost 4 bases, and 10 bases lay in between. CDR3 bases: TGTGCCAGCTCACCGTCAGGGTATTACGAGCAGTACTTC. Its translation is CASSPSGYYEQYF.

CDR3 sequence reads: CASSDNWTQYF. CDR3 sequence (DNA): TGTGCCAGCAGTGACAATTGGACCCAGTACTTC. The chain is built from TRBV6-1 and TRBJ2-5, with D uncertain. The CDR3 consists of 11 residues. Germline V lookup: CDR1 MNHNS, CDR2 SASEGT. V was trimmed by 3 bases and J by 7 bases, leaving 6 bases between them.

The chain employs TRBV15 and TRBJ2-1; D unclear. This CDR3 comprises 16 residues. Trimming removed 3 bases at V and 0 bases at J, with 12 bases between. Per germline, CDR1 LNHNV and CDR2 YYDKDF (reference sequence). In DNA, the CDR3 is TGTGCCACCAGCAGCCTTAGGACGAGCTCCTACAATGAGCAGTTCTTC. Amino acids: CATSSLRTSSYNEQFF. Drawing the rest from reference TRBV15 and TRBJ2-1, the complete variable domain is DAMVIQNPRYQVTQFGKPVTLSCSQTLNHNVMYWYQQKSSQAPKLLFHYYDKDFNNEADTPDNFQSRRPNTSFCFLDIRSPGLGDTAMYLCATSSLRTSSYNEQFFGPGTRLTVL.

This chain links TRBV27 with TRBJ2-1; unclear D gene. V lost 0 bases and J 7 bases, leaving 10 bases between the germline ends. Germline V gene lookup returns CDR1 MNHEY and CDR2 SMNVEV (reference sequence). The CDR3 runs 14 residues. The CDR3, as DNA: TGTGCCAGCAGTTTATCGATTCTCGGGAATGAGCAGTTCTTC. It yields the protein CASSLSILGNEQFF.

This rearrangement joins TRBV28 to TRBJ2-1; 13 nucleotides match TRBD2. Per germline, CDR1 MDHEN and CDR2 SYDVKM. CDR3 length: 16 amino acids. After removal of 4 bases from V and 9 bases from J, the junction contained 9 bases not matched to a gene. The CDR3 sequence is CASSSRGLAGAGEQFF. The CDR3 DNA reads TGTGCCAGCAGTTCCAGAGGACTAGCGGGAGCGGGTGAGCAGTTCTTC.

This clone came up once. The chain joins TRBV28 to TRBJ1-3; D gene unclear. The V end lost 6 bases, the J end lost 5 bases, and 14 bases lay between the germline ends. The CDR3 is 14 residues long. Germline lookup yields CDR1 MDHEN and CDR2 SYDVKM. The CDR3 region has the DNA TGTGCCAGCAGAATGACCCGGGCCCGAAACACCATATATTTT. It codes for CASRMTRARNTIYF.

The chain joins TRBV5-6 to TRBJ1-2; D may be TRBD1 (5 bases). Germline CDR1 SGHDT, CDR2 YYEEEE. Deletions cut 0 bases from V and 4 bases from J, with 10 bases between. This CDR3 has 14 amino acids. The CDR3 reads CASSLGQGIYGYTF. The CDR3, as DNA: TGTGCCAGCAGCTTGGGGCAGGGCATCTATGGCTACACCTTC. The variable domain in full, completed from reference TRBV5-6 and TRBJ1-2, reads DAGVTQSPTHLIKTRGQQVTLRCSPKSGHDTVSWYQQALGQGPQFIFQYYEEEERQRGNFPDRFSGHQFPNYSSELNVNALLLGDSALYLCASSLGQGIYGYTFGSGTRLTVV.

V is TRBV27 and J is TRBJ2-3, with no clear D. With 2 bases removed from V and 2 bases from J, the gap between germline ends came to 5 bases. The CDR3 extends over 13 amino acids. From germline, CDR1 is MNHEY and CDR2 SMNVEV (reference sequence). CDR3 residues: CASSLDPTDTQYF. CDR3 bases: TGTGCCAGCAGTTTAGACCCCACAGATACGCAGTATTTT.

This clone was recorded a few times. The V call is TRBV5-4, the J call TRBJ2-1, with no clear D. Germline assignment: CDR1 SGHNT and CDR2 YYREEE (reference sequence). V was clipped by 5 bases and J by 5 bases, with 14 bases between them. CDR3 length equals 14 residues. CDR3 in amino acids: CASSWGTLNNEQFF. The CDR3 DNA follows: TGTGCCAGCAGTTGGGGTACTCTTAACAATGAGCAGTTCTTC. Looking up the rest from reference TRBV5-4 and TRBJ2-1 gives the full variable domain: ETGVTQSPTHLIKTRGQQVTLRCSSQSGHNTVSWYQQALGQGPQFIFQYYREEENGRGNFPPRFSGLQFPNYSSELNVNALELDDSALYLCASSWGTLNNEQFFGPGTRLTVL.

By sample share, this clone is medium-sized. CDR3 loop: CASSLGVAYEQYF. The CDR3 coding sequence is TGTGCCAGCAGTTTAGGGGTGGCCTACGAGCAGTACTTC. The chain recombines TRBV27 with TRBJ2-7; D is unclear. This CDR3 contains 13 residues. Germline CDR1 reads MNHEY; CDR2 reads SMNVEV (reference sequence). Trimming took 2 bases from V and 2 from J, leaving 7 bases between them.

In nucleotides, the CDR3 is TGCAGCGTAAGAGGGTTCGGGGAGACCCAGTACTTC. It translates to CSVRGFGETQYF. The chain carries TRBV29-1 and TRBJ2-5; tentative D call: TRBD2 (5 bases). The V gene lost 6 bases and the J gene lost 5 bases, with 13 bases spanning the gap. The CDR3 totals 12 residues. The V gene's germline CDR1 is SQVTM and CDR2 ANQGSEA.

The V call is TRBV27, the J call TRBJ2-3; 11 bases are shared with TRBD2. The CDR3 extends over 13 amino acids. Germline values: CDR1 MNHEY, CDR2 SMNVEV (reference sequence). Germline trimming cut 4 bases from V and 8 bases from J; bases unmatched to any gene: 2. CDR3 residues: CASSYSGRVTQYF. The CDR3 DNA sequence: TGTGCCAGCAGTTATAGCGGGAGGGTTACGCAGTATTTT.

This rearrangement joins TRBV7-3 to TRBJ2-7, with 10 bases matching TRBD1. The CDR3 is 14 amino acids. After removal of 5 bases from V and 4 bases from J, the junction contained 5 bases not matched to a gene. Germline V CDR1 and CDR2: SGHTA, FQGTGA. Here the CDR3 reads CASSPGTGEYEQYF. In DNA, the CDR3 is TGTGCCAGCAGCCCGGGGACAGGGGAATACGAGCAGTACTTC. The entire variable domain, with the rest obtained from reference TRBV7-3 and TRBJ2-7, is as follows: GAGVSQTPSNKVTEKGKYVELRCDPISGHTALYWYRQSLGQGPEFLIYFQGTGAADDSGLPNDRFFAVRPEGSVSTLKIQRTERGDSAVYLCASSPGTGEYEQYFGPGTRLTVT.

The chain carries TRBV19 and TRBJ2-2; 10 nucleotides align to TRBD1. The V gene end was trimmed by 6 bases and the J gene end by 7 bases; junction bases not matched to a gene: 14. The CDR3 is 17 amino acids. Per the germline V gene, CDR1 is LNHDA and CDR2 is SQIVND (reference sequence). The CDR3 nucleotides read TGTGCCAGTAGCCACCCCGACAGGGGGCCGGCCGGCGGGGAGCTGTTTTTT. Translated: CASSHPDRGPAGGELFF.

The chain joins TRBV27 to TRBJ1-5, with TRBD1 as a possible D gene (5 bases). The germline V gene has CDR1 MNHEY and CDR2 SMNVEV (reference sequence). With 7 bases removed from V and 0 bases from J, the gap between germline ends came to 19 bases. The CDR3 has 17 amino acids. The CDR3 DNA sequence: TGTGCCAGCACCTCCGGCAGGGCGACCTATAGCAATCAGCCCCAGCATTTT. This sequence encodes CASTSGRATYSNQPQHF.

This chain connects TRBV7-2 to TRBJ2-2; 12 nucleotides align to TRBD2. Germline loops: CDR1 SGHTA, CDR2 FQGNSA. The CDR3 has 18 residues. V lost 1 base and J lost 4; bases outside the gene matches: 7. The CDR3 DNA follows: TGTGCCAGCAGCTTAGACGCTAGCGGGAGGGTCGTCACCGGGGAGCTGTTTTTT. This gives the protein CASSLDASGRVVTGELFF.

The chain couples TRBV11-3 to TRBJ2-2; 7 bases align to TRBD2. Trimming took 3 bases from V and 8 from J; bases not matched to a gene: 9. There are 15 residues in the CDR3. In germline, CDR1 is SGHNT, CDR2 YENEEA. CDR3 residues: CASSLRGSGGGELFF. CDR3 nucleotide sequence: TGTGCCAGCAGCTTGAGGGGCTCGGGAGGAGGGGAGCTGTTTTTT.

The chain couples TRBV6-4 to TRBJ1-5, with D possibly TRBD1 on 5 matching bases. CDR3 length: 16 amino acids. Trimming removed 6 bases from V and 7 bases from J, with 22 bases in between. Germline loops: CDR1 MRHNA, CDR2 SNTAGT. The CDR3 region has the DNA TGTGCCAGCAGACCCTCTATAAAGCAGGGCAGGCAGCCCCAGCATTTT. The encoded protein is CASRPSIKQGRQPQHF.